This TCR beta chain was documented in a study of T-cell reconstitution after alpha-beta-depleted transplantation in children. The germline CDR1 and CDR2 sequences are MNHEY and SVGAGI. Trimming took 0 bases from V and 9 from J, leaving 12 bases between them. This CDR3 comprises 14 residues. The authors prepared the TCRbeta library with unique molecular identifiers. TCRdb called the PCR reads again in MiXCR, with one record for every CDR3 protein. The table includes fewer than 750,000 distinct CDR3 sequences, 23% detected once. The gene calls are TRBV6-5 and TRBJ2-1, with a tentative D call TRBD2 (7 bases). The source was PBMCs, mostly from graft donor cells, collected 360 days after TCRalphabeta/CD19-depleted stem cell transplant. The source of this sequence is a boy younger than two who had a stem cell transplant for acute myeloid leukemia, so the T cells may come from the graft donor. Here the CDR3 DNA reads TGTGCCAGCAGTTACTCTGGGGGGGGCCGTGAGCAGTTCTTC. Translating it yields CASSYSGGGREQFF.